What follows are 25 T cell receptor beta chains derived from one specimen sequenced in a study of blood T cell repertoires in COVID-19. The table came from immunoSEQ multiplex PCR; TCRdb's copy has only in-frame clones and leaves some out. The sample holds about 160,000 clones; 87% are singletons and the top ten take around 4.6%. Sequenced material: peripheral blood. The receptors were gathered from a woman between 55 and 75 years old with active or convalescent COVID-19.

V usage is TRBV6-2 or TRBV6-3 and J usage is TRBJ1-5; TRBD1 matches 8 bases. With 4 bases clipped from V and 1 base from J, the junction kept 9 bases outside the gene matches. The germline V gene encodes CDR1 MNHEY and CDR2 SVGEGT. The CDR3 loop spans 17 amino acids. CDR3 nucleotide sequence: TGTGCCAGCAGTTTTTGGACAGGGAGTAGGAGCAATCAGCCCCAGCATTTT. This gives the protein CASSFWTGSRSNQPQHF.

This chain links TRBV10-3 with TRBJ1-1; D unclear. Germline CDR1 is ENHRY and CDR2 is SYGVKD. V lost 6 bases, J lost 0 bases, and 11 bases lay in between. CDR3 size: 14 residues. CDR3 protein: CAIRGGTMNTEAFF. The DNA of the CDR3 is TGTGCCATCAGAGGCGGAACGATGAACACTGAAGCTTTCTTT.

This clone was recorded only once. This chain links TRBV19 with TRBJ1-5; possible D gene TRBD1, 5 bases. The germline V gene has CDR1 LNHDA and CDR2 SQIVND (reference sequence). The CDR3 contains 15 residues. Between the trimmed V and J ends, which lost 9 bases and 5 bases, there was a span of 20 bases. CDR3 amino acids: CASKFGGGRYQPQHF. CDR3 nucleotides: TGTGCCAGCAAATTCGGCGGGGGAAGATATCAGCCCCAGCATTTT.

The rearrangement links TRBV7-6 to TRBJ2-1, with a tentative D call TRBD1 (6 bases). CDR1 is SGHVS and CDR2 is FNYEAQ in the germline V gene. The CDR3 consists of 15 residues. V was cut by 6 bases and J by 5 bases, with 17 bases left in between. CDR3 in amino acids: CASRQTGYPDNEQFF. For the CDR3, the DNA is TGTGCCAGCAGACAAACAGGGTATCCGGACAATGAGCAGTTCTTC.

The rearrangement uses TRBV19 and TRBJ2-2; 10 nucleotides line up with TRBD1. J lost 4 bases, V lost 4 bases, and 3 bases had no gene match. From germline, CDR1 is LNHDA and CDR2 SQIVND (reference sequence). This CDR3 contains 15 residues. As DNA, the CDR3 is TGTGCCAGTAGTAGGGACAGGGGTGGCACCGGGGAGCTGTTTTTT. This translates into CASSRDRGGTGELFF.

The chain couples TRBV18 to TRBJ1-4; no definite D call. This CDR3 is 15 amino acids long. CDR1 and CDR2 (germline): KGHSH, LQKENI. Deletions cut 4 bases from V and 5 bases from J, with 14 bases between. The chain's CDR3 is CASSLPPGGNEKLFF. The CDR3 DNA reads as TGTGCCAGCTCACTGCCGCCAGGTGGGAATGAAAAACTGTTTTTT.

The chain carries TRBV7-2 and TRBJ2-1; 7 nucleotides align to TRBD1. In germline, CDR1 is SGHTA, CDR2 FQGNSA. The CDR3 has 14 residues. V lost 5 bases, J lost 2 bases, and 3 bases stayed unmatched. CDR3 region: CASSPGTAYNEQFF. The CDR3 DNA reads TGTGCCAGCAGCCCGGGGACAGCCTACAATGAGCAGTTCTTC. The variable domain in full, completed from reference TRBV7-2 and TRBJ2-1, reads GAGVSQSPSNKVTEKGKDVELRCDPISGHTALYWYRQSLGQGLEFLIYFQGNSAPDKSGLPSDRFSAERTGGSVSTLTIQRTQQEDSAVYLCASSPGTAYNEQFFGPGTRLTVL.

The chain uses TRBV30 and TRBJ2-3; weak D call: TRBD1 (5 bases). Germline V lookup: CDR1 GTSNPN, CDR2 SVGIG (reference sequence). Trimming removed 2 bases at V and 0 bases at J, with 6 bases between. The CDR3 length is 13 residues. CDR3 sequence (DNA): TGTGCCTGGAGTTCAGGGAGCACAGATACGCAGTATTTT. Amino acids: CAWSSGSTDTQYF.

The chain carries TRBV11-3 and TRBJ1-5, with D unclear. The CDR3 is 18 amino acids. Between the trimmed V and J ends, which lost 2 bases and 0 bases, there was a span of 17 bases. The germline V gene encodes CDR1 SGHNT and CDR2 YENEEA. In DNA form, the CDR3 reads TGTGCCAGCAGCTTAATGTTTAGAGGGAAGGATAGCAATCAGCCCCAGCATTTT. Translating gives CASSLMFRGKDSNQPQHF.

This chain joins TRBV30 and TRBJ2-1; D may be TRBD2 (6 bases). This CDR3 is 12 amino acids long. The germline V and J ends were trimmed by 2 bases and 9 bases, with 11 bases remaining between them. The germline V gene has CDR1 GTSNPN and CDR2 SVGIG (reference sequence). The CDR3 bases are TGTGCCTGGAGTCTTAGCGGTAGTGAGCAGTTCTTC. Translating it yields CAWSLSGSEQFF. Full variable domain (outside the CDR3, taken from reference TRBV30 and TRBJ2-1): SQTIHQWPATLVQPVGSPLSLECTVEGTSNPNLYWYRQAAGRGLQLLFYSVGIGQISSEVPQNLSASRPQDRQFILSSKKLLLSDSGFYLCAWSLSGSEQFFGPGTRLTVL.

The rearrangement links TRBV7-9 to TRBJ1-2; D remains unclear. Trimming left V 3 bases short and J 4 bases short, with 15 bases between. Germline V gene sequence: CDR1 SEHNR, CDR2 FQNEAQ (reference sequence). The CDR3 runs to 15 residues. The CDR3 reads CASSLSQTPTYGYTF. The CDR3 DNA reads TGTGCCAGCAGCTTGAGCCAAACCCCCACCTATGGCTACACCTTC.

This chain connects TRBV7-2 to TRBJ1-2, with 8 bases matching TRBD1. Looked up from germline, CDR1 is SGHTA and CDR2 is FQGNSA. J was trimmed by 8 bases and V by 1 base; bases with no gene match: 6. The CDR3 consists of 14 residues. This CDR3 is CASSLGDRGGGYTF. CDR3 coding DNA: TGTGCCAGCAGCTTAGGTGACAGGGGAGGGGGCTACACCTTC.

The V call is TRBV20-1, the J call TRBJ2-2; 16 nucleotides line up with TRBD2. Germline values: CDR1 DFQATT, CDR2 SNEGSKA (reference sequence). V was clipped by 3 bases and J by 1 base; unmatched bases: 2. This CDR3 spans 17 amino acids. CDR3: CSASGTSGGENTGELFF. Written as DNA, the CDR3 is TGCAGTGCTAGTGGGACTAGCGGGGGGGAGAACACCGGGGAGCTGTTTTTT.

The V and J genes are TRBV7-3 and TRBJ2-2; no clear D. V was shortened by 3 bases and J by 6 bases, with 8 bases between the two germline ends. The germline V gene has CDR1 SGHTA and CDR2 FQGTGA. The CDR3 consists of 13 residues. The DNA of the CDR3 is TGTGCCAGCAGCTTCTCACTTCCCGGGGAGCTGTTTTTT. Translation: CASSFSLPGELFF. The entire variable domain, with the rest obtained from reference TRBV7-3 and TRBJ2-2, is as follows: GAGVSQTPSNKVTEKGKYVELRCDPISGHTALYWYRQSLGQGPEFLIYFQGTGAADDSGLPNDRFFAVRPEGSVSTLKIQRTERGDSAVYLCASSFSLPGELFFGEGSRLTVL.

This chain joins TRBV15 and TRBJ2-7, with TRBD1 matching 7 bases. V gave up 4 bases and J gave up 4 bases; unmatched junction bases: 10. Looked up from germline, CDR1 is LNHNV and CDR2 is YYDKDF (reference sequence). The CDR3 sequence is 15 residues long. In nucleotides, the CDR3 is TGTGCCACCAGCACCACCCGACAGGGCCTTTACGAGCAGTACTTC. This encodes CATSTTRQGLYEQYF.

This chain joins TRBV7-9 and TRBJ1-1; weak D call: TRBD1 (6 bases). The CDR3 has 15 residues. Trimming cost V 6 bases and J 1 base, with 15 bases left between them. The V gene's germline CDR1 is SEHNR and CDR2 FQNEAQ (reference sequence). The CDR3 spells CASSRRGGRNTEAFF. CDR3 bases: TGTGCCAGCAGTCGGAGAGGGGGTAGGAACACTGAAGCTTTCTTT.

The chain links TRBV6-5 to TRBJ1-3, with D perhaps TRBD1 (6 bases). V lost 2 bases and J lost 8, with 10 bases in between. The CDR3 has 13 amino acids. Per the germline V gene, CDR1 is MNHEY and CDR2 is SVGAGI. In nucleotides, the CDR3 is TGTGCCAGCAGTTACGAACAGGGCTACACCATATATTTT. This sequence encodes CASSYEQGYTIYF.

This chain links TRBV7-2 with TRBJ2-5, with 11 positions matching TRBD2. The CDR3 is made up of 17 amino acids. Trimming cost V 5 bases and J 4 bases; bases outside gene matches: 12. Germline CDR1 reads SGHTA; CDR2 reads FQGNSA. The DNA of the CDR3 is TGTGCCAGCAGCCCGGGGATAGCGGGGGGGCGGCGAGAGACCCAGTACTTC. This encodes CASSPGIAGGRRETQYF.

This clone was seen a handful of times. The chain uses TRBV4-3 and TRBJ1-5; the D gene is possibly TRBD1 (5 bases). CDR1 is LGHNA, CDR2 YSLEER, per germline. The CDR3 runs to 13 residues. Trimming took 3 bases from V and 4 from J, leaving 7 bases between them. CDR3: CASSQGLNQPQHF. As DNA, the CDR3 is TGCGCCAGCAGCCAGGGACTGAATCAGCCCCAGCATTTT.

The CDR3 sequence: CASSQGQGGGNTIYF. In DNA, the CDR3 is TGTGCCAGCAGCCAAGGTCAGGGGGGTGGAAACACCATATATTTT. This rearrangement joins TRBV3-1 (or the pseudogene TRBV3-2) to TRBJ1-3, with 7 bases identical to TRBD1. CDR1 is LGHDT and CDR2 is YNNKEL in the germline V gene (reference sequence). The CDR3 totals 15 residues. J lost 3 bases, V lost 1 base, and 3 bases had no gene match.

The chain has TRBV18 and TRBJ1-4; 7 nucleotides agree with TRBD1. CDR1 and CDR2 from the germline V gene are KGHSH and LQKENI. This CDR3 is 17 amino acids long. Trimming cost V 4 bases and J 0 bases; bases outside gene matches: 8. The CDR3 region is CASSRRTGPSTNEKLFF. The DNA of the CDR3 is TGTGCCAGCTCACGAAGGACAGGACCCTCAACTAATGAAAAACTGTTTTTT.

CDR3 DNA: TGTGCCAGCAGCGGGCTGCGGGGTTCCTACGAGCAGTACTTC. Amino acid sequence: CASSGLRGSYEQYF. The rearrangement joins TRBV9 to TRBJ2-7; a possible D gene is TRBD2 (6 bases). This CDR3 region has 14 residues. Germline V lookup: CDR1 SGDLS, CDR2 YYNGEE. Trimming took 3 bases from V and 1 from J, leaving 11 bases between them.

The chain has TRBV11-2 and TRBJ2-7, with D possibly matching TRBD2 (6 bases). The ends were cut back, 1 base at V and 0 bases at J, with 22 bases in the middle. In germline, CDR1 is SGHAT, CDR2 FQNNGV. The CDR3 sequence is 19 residues long. CDR3 amino acids: CASSLATGRWAGGSYEQYF. For the CDR3, the DNA is TGTGCCAGCAGCTTAGCTACGGGGAGGTGGGCCGGGGGCTCCTACGAGCAGTACTTC.

The gene calls are TRBV6-1 and TRBJ2-4; 8 nucleotides line up with TRBD1. The CDR3 is 18 residues long. V dropped 1 base and J dropped 0; count of bases not matched to a gene: 8. Looked up from germline, CDR1 is MNHNS and CDR2 is SASEGT. The CDR3 protein is CASSEVGTGHGAKNIQYF. DNA for the CDR3: TGTGCCAGCAGTGAAGTAGGGACAGGACATGGAGCCAAAAACATTCAGTACTTC.

Here the CDR3 DNA reads TGTGCCAGCAGCCAAGGTCCGTCAGCCCAGCATTTT. This gives the protein CASSQGPSAQHF. The V gene is TRBV3-1 (or the pseudogene TRBV3-2), the J gene TRBJ1-5; D is unresolved. V dropped 1 base and J dropped 11 bases, with 9 bases sitting between them. The CDR3 is 12 residues long. Per germline, CDR1 LGHDT and CDR2 YNNKEL (reference sequence).